A selection of T cell receptor beta chains follows, all from one sample in a study of T cells after yellow fever vaccination. TCRdb re-derived calls from the 5' RACE reads in MiXCR, one entry per CDR3 protein. The data hold a few hundred thousand distinct CDR3 sequences, with approximately 19% observed a single time. This sample comprised PBMCs, obtained before the yellow fever booster vaccination. The origin of the receptors is a man aged 18 to 29 who received the YFV17D yellow fever vaccine. Each CDR3 is given without its conserved first and last residue. D genes are given only for firm matches.

-	TRBV12-3/TRBV12-4	TRBJ2-2	ASSFGAWNTGEVI
-	TRBV5-6	TRBJ2-5	ASTSDTYQETQY
-	TRBV6-1	TRBJ1-5	ASSILQGGQPQH
-	TRBV7-2	TRBJ2-4	ASSLKGGAKNIQY
TRBD1	TRBV6-1	TRBJ2-5	ASSHRDREETQY
-	TRBV12-3/TRBV12-4	TRBJ1-6	ATTLGGSMNSPLH
-	TRBV5-1	TRBJ2-1	ASSLAQWSYTYEQF
-	TRBV7-2	TRBJ1-6	ASSLVGFGSPLH
-	TRBV12-3/TRBV12-4	TRBJ2-5	ASILKGPETQY
-	TRBV12-3/TRBV12-4	TRBJ2-1	ASRGSAYNEQF
-	TRBV13	TRBJ2-3	ASSSRGRTDTQY
-	TRBV5-1	TRBJ2-1	ASTLWGGVGNEQF
-	TRBV6-5	TRBJ2-5	ASTKNQGQETQY
-	TRBV7-2	TRBJ2-6	ASSLARSGANVLT
TRBD1	TRBV7-2	TRBJ1-6	ASSLVDRGEISPLH
-	TRBV5-1	TRBJ2-5	ASSFGRNQETQY
-	TRBV6-5	TRBJ2-3	ASSYLAHGASDTQY
-	TRBV27	TRBJ1-5	ASSSINGVGQPQH
-	TRBV12-3/TRBV12-4	TRBJ1-1	ASSLTLNFVTEAF
-	TRBV13	TRBJ1-2	ASSLDRSGYT
TRBD2	TRBV7-2	TRBJ2-3	ASSLETSGGGQLSTDTQY
-	TRBV5-1	TRBJ2-1	ASSLGPMDEQF
TRBD2	TRBV9	TRBJ2-1	ASSPFPAGGDNEQF
-	TRBV5-1	TRBJ2-5	ASSIGKLEGTQY
TRBD1	TRBV29-1	TRBJ1-1	SVKLSSPGTDTLNTEAF
-	TRBV30	TRBJ1-5	AWSSEGNQPQH
-	TRBV29-1	TRBJ2-1	SVDDYPGGGRGNEQF
-	TRBV12-3/TRBV12-4	TRBJ1-5	ASSLGGLDQPQH
-	TRBV6-2/TRBV6-3	TRBJ1-1	ASEGGMNTEAF
TRBD1	TRBV6-5	TRBJ1-1	ASSFVRTGYTEAF
-	TRBV19	TRBJ1-1	ASSISGSTGREAF
-	TRBV4-1	TRBJ2-7	ASSQEWQGYEQY